Listed here are 13 T cell receptor beta chains from one sample, sequenced in a study of control samples from healthy donors and cancer patients. Profiling relied on immunoSEQ multiplex PCR, and the TCRdb table lists in-frame clones only, not all of them. The table includes around 120,000 clones, about 87% detected once. Sequencing was done on a sample of blood. The source of these receptors is a man aged 35-49 years in good health.

This rearrangement joins TRBV5-1 to TRBJ1-1; D remains unclear. Germline assignment: CDR1 SGHRS and CDR2 YFSETQ. Trimming removed 5 bases at V and 1 base at J, with 12 bases between. The CDR3 sequence is 14 residues long. The CDR3 loop is CASRAEPGNTEAFF. DNA for the CDR3: TGCGCCAGCAGAGCGGAGCCGGGGAACACTGAAGCTTTCTTT.

The chain is built from TRBV19 and TRBJ1-4, with D maybe TRBD1 (5 bases). V shed 5 bases and J shed 4 bases, with 14 bases lying between them. CDR1 and CDR2 from the germline V gene are LNHDA and SQIVND (reference sequence). The CDR3 spans 15 residues. CDR3 nucleotide sequence: TGTGCCAGTAGTTCCCGGGACCGAGATAATGAAAAACTGTTTTTT. Amino acid sequence: CASSSRDRDNEKLFF.

The chain recombines TRBV14 with TRBJ1-1, with no clear D. Deletions cut 4 bases from V and 0 bases from J, with 12 bases between. From germline, CDR1 is SGHDN and CDR2 FVKESK. The CDR3 has 15 residues. CDR3 in amino acids: CASSPLGRMNTEAFF. Here the CDR3 DNA reads TGTGCCAGCAGCCCCTTGGGGAGGATGAACACTGAAGCTTTCTTT.

CDR3 residues: CASSPQGKNQPQHF. The CDR3 bases are TGTGCCAGCAGCCCACAGGGGAAGAATCAGCCCCAGCATTTT. The V gene is TRBV7-8, the J gene TRBJ1-5; 7 positions agree with TRBD1. J lost 4 bases, V lost 5 bases, and 5 bases had no gene match. Germline-derived CDR1 and CDR2 are SGHVS and FQNEAQ. CDR3 length: 14 amino acids.

The V gene is TRBV4-3, the J gene TRBJ1-2; no clear D. V lost 2 bases and J lost 5, with 15 bases in between. From germline, CDR1 is LGHNA and CDR2 YSLEER. This CDR3 contains 15 residues. CDR3 coding DNA: TGCGCCAGCAGCCAAACCCCTGAGGGCCCTTATGGCTACACCTTC. This codes for CASSQTPEGPYGYTF.

The gene calls are TRBV5-5 and TRBJ1-4; D ambiguous. Germline values: CDR1 SGHKS, CDR2 YYEKEE (reference sequence). CDR3 length: 14 amino acids. V lost 3 bases, J lost 3 bases, and 9 bases lay in between. In DNA form, the CDR3 reads TGTGCCAGCAGCTCGGGGTGGGCTAATGAAAAACTGTTTTTT. Protein product: CASSSGWANEKLFF.

V usage is TRBV6-1 and J usage is TRBJ2-7; 9 bases map to TRBD2. V trimming: 2 bases; J trimming: 1 base; junction bases outside the gene matches: 6. This CDR3 is built from 16 residues. Germline V gene data show CDR1 as MNHNS and CDR2 as SASEGT. CDR3 region: CASSEWVAGASYEQYF. For the CDR3, the DNA is TGTGCCAGCAGTGAATGGGTAGCGGGGGCATCCTACGAGCAGTACTTC.

V and J are TRBV5-1 and TRBJ2-5; D is undetermined. V was cut by 5 bases and J by 1 base, with 12 bases left in between. The germline V gene has CDR1 SGHRS and CDR2 YFSETQ. This CDR3 region has 14 residues. This chain's CDR3 is CASRTEPFQETQYF. The CDR3 DNA reads as TGCGCCAGCAGAACAGAACCCTTCCAAGAGACCCAGTACTTC.

This chain uses TRBV3-1 (or the pseudogene TRBV3-2) with TRBJ2-3; tentative D call: TRBD2 (6 bases). The ends were cut back, 2 bases at V and 4 bases at J, with 16 bases in the middle. Germline-derived CDR1 and CDR2 are LGHDT and YNNKEL (reference sequence). This CDR3 is built from 16 residues. The CDR3 sequence: CASSQYGTLRSDTQYF. The CDR3 bases are TGTGCCAGCAGCCAATACGGGACTTTGCGGTCAGATACGCAGTATTTT.

V and J are TRBV2 and TRBJ1-1; D is unclear. Germline-derived CDR1 and CDR2 are SNHLY and FYNNEI. Trimming removed 6 bases at V and 0 bases at J, with 8 bases between. This CDR3 contains 13 residues. CDR3 bases: TGTGCCAGCAGGGCGGGGTTGAACACTGAAGCTTTCTTT. Translation: CASRAGLNTEAFF.

This sequence joins TRBV4-2 and TRBJ2-7; 7 bases match TRBD1. Germline values: CDR1 LGHNA, CDR2 YNFKEQ. The CDR3 runs 15 residues. The junction had 3 bases not matched to a gene; V was cut back by 1 base and J by 0 bases. This CDR3 is CASSQGQGSSYEQYF. The CDR3 nucleotides read TGTGCCAGCAGCCAAGGACAGGGAAGCTCCTACGAGCAGTACTTC.

This rearrangement joins TRBV7-6 to TRBJ1-1, with no clear D. V was cut by 5 bases and J by 0 bases, with 7 bases left in between. Germline V gives CDR1 SGHVS, CDR2 FNYEAQ. The CDR3 is 13 residues long. CDR3 loop: CASSPQMNTEAFF. The CDR3 nucleotides are TGTGCCAGCAGCCCACAGATGAACACTGAAGCTTTCTTT.

V is TRBV28 and J is TRBJ2-6; the D is unclear. This CDR3 region has 16 residues. Deletions cut 3 bases from V and 0 bases from J, with 9 bases between. Germline V CDR1 and CDR2: MDHEN, SYDVKM. The CDR3 region is CASSFLGYSGANVLTF. CDR3 coding DNA: TGTGCCAGCAGTTTCTTGGGATACTCTGGGGCCAACGTCCTGACTTTC.